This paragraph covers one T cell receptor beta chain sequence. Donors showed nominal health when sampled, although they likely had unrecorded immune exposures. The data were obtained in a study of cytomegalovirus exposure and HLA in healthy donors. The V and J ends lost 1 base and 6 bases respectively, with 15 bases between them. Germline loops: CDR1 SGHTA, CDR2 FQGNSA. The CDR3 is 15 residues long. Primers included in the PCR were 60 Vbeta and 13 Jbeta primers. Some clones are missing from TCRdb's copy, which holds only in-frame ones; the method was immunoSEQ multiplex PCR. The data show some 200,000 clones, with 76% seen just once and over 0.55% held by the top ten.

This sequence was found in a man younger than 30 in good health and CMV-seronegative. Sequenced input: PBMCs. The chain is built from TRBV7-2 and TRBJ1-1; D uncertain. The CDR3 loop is CASSLVGGVQAEAFF. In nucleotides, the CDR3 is TGTGCCAGCAGCTTAGTGGGCGGGGTTCAAGCTGAAGCTTTCTTT.